Described below is a single T cell receptor beta chain sequence and its context. The antigen is not known. The V gene's germline CDR1 is MRHNA and CDR2 SNTAGT. The CDR3 sequence is 13 residues long. V lost 6 bases, J lost 5 bases, and 4 bases stayed unmatched. Some clones are missing from TCRdb's copy, which holds only in-frame ones; the method was immunoSEQ multiplex PCR. The repertoire holds about 1.1 million clones, 78% seen once, with around 0.6% in the top ten. These data originate in a study of shared clonotypes between healthy human individuals. For the study at large: The study enrolled two women and three men aged 18 to 49. The study, taken as a whole, reports: Represented genetic and exposure-history diversity was restricted by having few donors.

The chain uses TRBV6-4 and TRBJ2-3; 8 bases are shared with TRBD1. The receptor was derived from a man younger than 35 in good health. Some clones in this sample may be carry-over from other donors' samples. Sequencing input: memory CD4+ T cells from PBMCs. Noted subset: CD45RA-negative fraction. CDR3 sequence reads: CASSGQGGDTQYF. CDR3 DNA: TGTGCCAGCAGCGGACAGGGAGGAGATACGCAGTATTTT.